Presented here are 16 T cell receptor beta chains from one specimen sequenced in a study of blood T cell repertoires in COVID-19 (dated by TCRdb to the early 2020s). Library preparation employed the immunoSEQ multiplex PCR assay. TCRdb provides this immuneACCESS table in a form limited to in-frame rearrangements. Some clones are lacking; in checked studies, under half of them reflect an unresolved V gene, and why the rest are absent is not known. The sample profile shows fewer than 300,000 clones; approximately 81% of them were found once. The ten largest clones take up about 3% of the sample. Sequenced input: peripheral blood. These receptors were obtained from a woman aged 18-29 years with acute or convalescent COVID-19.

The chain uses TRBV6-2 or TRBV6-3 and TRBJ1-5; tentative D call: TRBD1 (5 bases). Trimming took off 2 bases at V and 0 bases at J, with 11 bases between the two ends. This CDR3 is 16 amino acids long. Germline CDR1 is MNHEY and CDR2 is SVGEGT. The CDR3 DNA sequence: TGTGCCAGCAGTTACGGAGAGACAGATAGCAATCAGCCCCAGCATTTT. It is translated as CASSYGETDSNQPQHF.

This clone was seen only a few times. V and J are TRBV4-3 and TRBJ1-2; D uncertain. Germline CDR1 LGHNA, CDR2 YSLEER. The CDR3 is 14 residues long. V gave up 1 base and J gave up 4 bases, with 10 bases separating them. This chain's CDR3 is CASSQVVPSYGYTF. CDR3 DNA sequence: TGCGCCAGCAGCCAAGTAGTACCTTCCTATGGCTACACCTTC.

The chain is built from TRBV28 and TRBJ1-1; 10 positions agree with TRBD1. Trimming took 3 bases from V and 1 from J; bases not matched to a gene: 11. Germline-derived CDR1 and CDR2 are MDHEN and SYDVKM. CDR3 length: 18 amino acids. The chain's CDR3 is CASSFPIRGTGENTEAFF. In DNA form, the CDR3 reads TGTGCCAGCAGTTTCCCTATAAGGGGGACAGGGGAGAACACTGAAGCTTTCTTT. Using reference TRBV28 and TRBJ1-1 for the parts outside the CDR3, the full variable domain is DVKVTQSSRYLVKRTGEKVFLECVQDMDHENMFWYRQDPGLGLRLIYFSYDVKMKEKGDIPEGYSVSREKKERFSLILESASTNQTSMYLCASSFPIRGTGENTEAFFGQGTRLTVV.

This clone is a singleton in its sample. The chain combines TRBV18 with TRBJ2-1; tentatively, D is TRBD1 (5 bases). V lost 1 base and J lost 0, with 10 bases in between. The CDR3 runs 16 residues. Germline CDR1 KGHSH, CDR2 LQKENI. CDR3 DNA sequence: TGTGCCAGCTCACCACGTCGACAGAGCTCCTACAATGAGCAGTTCTTC. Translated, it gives CASSPRRQSSYNEQFF.

CDR3 in amino acids: CASSPGTSYNEQFF. The CDR3 DNA reads TGTGCCAGCAGCCCAGGAACCTCCTACAATGAGCAGTTCTTC. The chain has TRBV7-3 and TRBJ2-1; unclear D gene. The CDR3 consists of 14 residues. Trimming shortened V by 5 bases and J by 0 bases, and 8 bases separated the two germline ends. Germline CDR1 is SGHTA and CDR2 is FQGTGA.

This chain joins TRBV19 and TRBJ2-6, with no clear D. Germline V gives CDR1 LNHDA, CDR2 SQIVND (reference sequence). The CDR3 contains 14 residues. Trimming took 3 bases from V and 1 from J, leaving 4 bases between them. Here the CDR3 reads CASSILSGANVLTF. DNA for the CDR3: TGTGCCAGTAGTATCCTTTCTGGGGCCAACGTCCTGACTTTC.

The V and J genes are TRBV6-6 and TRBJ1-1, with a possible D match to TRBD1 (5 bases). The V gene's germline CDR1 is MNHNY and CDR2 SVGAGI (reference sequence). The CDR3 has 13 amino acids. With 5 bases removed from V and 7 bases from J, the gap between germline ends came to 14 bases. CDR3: CASSRPTAGEAFF. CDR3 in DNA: TGTGCCAGCAGTCGCCCGACAGCGGGTGAAGCTTTCTTT.

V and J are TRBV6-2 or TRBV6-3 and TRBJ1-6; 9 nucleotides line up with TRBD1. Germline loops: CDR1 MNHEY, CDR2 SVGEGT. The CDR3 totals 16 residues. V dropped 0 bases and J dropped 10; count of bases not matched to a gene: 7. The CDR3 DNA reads TGTGCCAGCAGTTACTCGGACAGGGGTCTTGGATCACCCCTCCACTTT. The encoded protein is CASSYSDRGLGSPLHF.

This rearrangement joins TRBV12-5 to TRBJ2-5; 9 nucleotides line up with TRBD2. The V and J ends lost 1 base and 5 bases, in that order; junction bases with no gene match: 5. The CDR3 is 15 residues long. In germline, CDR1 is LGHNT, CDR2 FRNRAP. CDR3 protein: CASGLGGLAWETQYF. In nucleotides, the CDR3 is TGTGCTAGTGGTTTGGGGGGACTAGCATGGGAGACCCAGTACTTC.

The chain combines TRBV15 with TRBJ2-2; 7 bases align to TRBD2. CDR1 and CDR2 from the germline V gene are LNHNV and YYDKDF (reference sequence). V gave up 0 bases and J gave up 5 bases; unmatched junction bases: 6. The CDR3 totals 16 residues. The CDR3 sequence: CATSRDGGSGTGELFF. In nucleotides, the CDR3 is TGTGCCACCAGCAGAGATGGCGGGAGTGGGACCGGGGAGCTGTTTTTT.

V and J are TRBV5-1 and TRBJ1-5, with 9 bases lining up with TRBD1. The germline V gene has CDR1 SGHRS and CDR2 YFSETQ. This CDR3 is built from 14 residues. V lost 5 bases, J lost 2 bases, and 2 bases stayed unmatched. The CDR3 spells CASSRTGGNQPQHF. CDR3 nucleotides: TGCGCCAGCAGTCGGACAGGGGGCAATCAGCCCCAGCATTTT.

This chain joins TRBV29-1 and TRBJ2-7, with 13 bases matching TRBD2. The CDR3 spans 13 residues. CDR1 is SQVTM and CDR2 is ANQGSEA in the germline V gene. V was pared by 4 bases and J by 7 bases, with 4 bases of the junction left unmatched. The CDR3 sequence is CSVGLLAGGEQYF. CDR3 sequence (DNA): TGCAGCGTTGGATTACTAGCGGGAGGGGAGCAGTACTTC.

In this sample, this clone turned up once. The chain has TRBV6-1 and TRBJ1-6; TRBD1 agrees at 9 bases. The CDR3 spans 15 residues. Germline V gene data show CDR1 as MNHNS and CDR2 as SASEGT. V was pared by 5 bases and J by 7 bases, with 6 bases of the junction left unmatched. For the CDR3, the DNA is TGTGCCAGCAGTAACCGGGACAGGGTAAATTCACCCCTCCACTTT. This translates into CASSNRDRVNSPLHF.

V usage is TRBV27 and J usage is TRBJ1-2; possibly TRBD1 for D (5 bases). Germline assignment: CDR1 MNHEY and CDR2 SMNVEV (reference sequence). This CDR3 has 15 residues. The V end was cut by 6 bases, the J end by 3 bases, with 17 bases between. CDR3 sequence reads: CASSKGDTTYYGYTF. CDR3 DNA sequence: TGTGCCAGCAGCAAAGGGGATACAACATACTATGGCTACACCTTC.

The CDR3 here is CASSIENQGGNQPQHF. In DNA form, the CDR3 reads TGTGCCAGTAGTATAGAAAACCAGGGGGGCAATCAGCCCCAGCATTTT. V usage is TRBV19 and J usage is TRBJ1-5; TRBD1 matches at 7 bases. The length of the CDR3 is 16 residues. Losses at the gene ends were 0 bases for V and 2 bases for J; bases not matched to a gene: 4. Germline V CDR1 and CDR2: LNHDA, SQIVND (reference sequence).

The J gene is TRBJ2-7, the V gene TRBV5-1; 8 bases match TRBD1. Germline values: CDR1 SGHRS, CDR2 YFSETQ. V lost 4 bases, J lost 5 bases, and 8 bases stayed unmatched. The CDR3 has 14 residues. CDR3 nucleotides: TGCGCCAGCAGCGCCCAGGGACAGGTGAACGAGCAGTACTTC. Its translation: CASSAQGQVNEQYF.